This TCR beta chain came from a study of blood T cells in healthy people across ages. Study conclusions and caveats: The study found more naive CD4+ cells and higher diversity in long-lived than aged donors.

The CDR3 spans 16 residues. The germline V gene encodes CDR1 SNHLY and CDR2 FYNNEI. Trimming removed 4 bases at V and 5 bases at J, with 17 bases between. For the second PCR, which ran for about 7 to 11 cycles, a sample-barcoded 5' primer and a J-beta primer mix were used. TCRdb re-analysed the 5' RACE reads in MiXCR, keeping a single row per CDR3 protein. The table lists 890,000 or so distinct CDR3 sequences, approximately 59% of them singletons. As to this clonotype: Its antigen is not identified.

Material: blood. This chain joins TRBV2 and TRBJ1-4, with a weak D call TRBD1 (5 bases). This TCR was recovered from a man aged 25 to 45 in good health. Written as DNA, the CDR3 is TGTGCCAGCAGTGTCGACAGCATTTCTTTCAATGAAAAACTGTTTTTT. As protein: CASSVDSISFNEKLFF. The full variable domain, with the rest looked up from reference TRBV2 and TRBJ1-4, is EPEVTQTPSHQVTQMGQEVILRCVPISNHLYFYWYRQILGQKVEFLVSFYNNEISEKSEIFDDQFSVERPDGSNFTLKIRSTKLEDSAMYFCASSVDSISFNEKLFFGSGTQLSVL.